Below are 21 T cell receptor beta chains sequenced from a single sample in a study of glioma-infiltrating T cells. Amplification of TCR alpha and beta CDR3 regions from RNA used iRepertoire nested multiplex PCR. A single record per CDR3 protein comes from TCRdb applying MiXCR to the multiplex PCR reads. The sample consists of about 89,000 distinct CDR3 sequences, 20% to 25% of them appearing once. The sample was glioma tissue, nonneoplastic brain tissue, or PBMCs (not recorded which). Source of these receptors: a human donor with low-grade glioma or glioblastoma, undergoing nonglioma brain surgery, or in good health (not recorded which).

The rearrangement uses TRBV12-3 or TRBV12-4 and TRBJ2-7; maybe TRBD1 (6 bases). V was pared by 6 bases and J by 1 base, with 10 bases between. CDR3 length: 13 residues. The CDR3 coding sequence is TGTGCCAGCAGGGGGGCCCAATCCTACGAGCAGTACTTC. Translating it yields CASRGAQSYEQYF.

This clonotype was picked up many times. The chain uses TRBV15 and TRBJ2-7; 11 nucleotides line up with TRBD2. This CDR3 is 14 amino acids long. The germline V gene has CDR1 LNHNV and CDR2 YYDKDF (reference sequence). With V trimmed by 3 bases and J by 3 bases, 1 base remained unmatched. CDR3 DNA: TGTGCCACCAGCAGTGGACTAGCGGGCTACGAGCAGTACTTC. Translated: CATSSGLAGYEQYF.

This clonotype was seen ten or more times. The chain carries TRBV7-2 and TRBJ2-1; D possibly corresponds to TRBD2 (6 bases). CDR3 size: 15 residues. Germline values: CDR1 SGHTA, CDR2 FQGNSA. The V end lost 8 bases, the J end lost 0 bases, and 14 bases lay between the germline ends. The CDR3 protein is CASSSGGSSYNEQFF. The DNA for the CDR3 is TGTGCCAGCTCTTCCGGGGGTAGCTCCTACAATGAGCAGTTCTTC.

Ten or more counts support this clonotype. This chain links TRBV4-2 with TRBJ2-3, with D unresolved. CDR1 is LGHNA, CDR2 YNFKEQ, per germline. Trimming pared 1 base from V and 1 base from J, leaving 12 bases between. The CDR3 runs to 16 residues. The CDR3 spells CASSQVSYRGTDTQYF. The DNA of the CDR3 is TGTGCCAGCAGCCAAGTATCATATCGGGGCACAGATACGCAGTATTTT.

This clonotype came up a few times. The genes are TRBV19 and TRBJ2-3; 7 nucleotides match TRBD1. This CDR3 contains 15 residues. Per the germline V gene, CDR1 is LNHDA and CDR2 is SQIVND (reference sequence). V lost 5 bases, J lost 2 bases, and 7 bases stayed unmatched. The CDR3 DNA reads as TGTGCCAGTAGTCTCGGGACAGCTTTCACAGATACGCAGTATTTT. Protein: CASSLGTAFTDTQYF.

The sample holds many counts of this clonotype. This rearrangement joins TRBV3-1 to TRBJ2-7; 13 bases line up with TRBD2. This CDR3 region has 16 residues. Germline values: CDR1 LGHDT, CDR2 YNNKEL (reference sequence). The V segment lost 4 bases and the J segment 1 base; nucleotides outside the gene matches: 4. The CDR3 coding sequence is TGTGCCAGCAGCCGTCGACTAGCGGGAGGTTCCTACGAGCAGTACTTC. Translated, it gives CASSRRLAGGSYEQYF.

In its sample, this clonotype was seen many times. V is TRBV18 and J is TRBJ1-5; no definite D call. In germline, CDR1 is KGHSH, CDR2 LQKENI. The CDR3 spans 13 residues. Trimming took off 4 bases at V and 3 bases at J, with 7 bases between the two ends. This CDR3 reads CASSQGSNQPQHF. Here the CDR3 DNA reads TGTGCCAGCTCACAGGGTTCCAATCAGCCCCAGCATTTT.

The CDR3 nucleotides are TGCAGCGTTGGACAGCTTCAAGAGACCCAGTACTTC. Translating it yields CSVGQLQETQYF. This sequence joins TRBV29-1 and TRBJ2-5, with D tentatively TRBD1 (5 bases). V was shortened by 4 bases and J by 2 bases, with 8 bases between the two germline ends. CDR1 SQVTM and CDR2 ANQGSEA come from the germline V gene. The CDR3 totals 12 residues. Full variable domain (remainder filled in from reference TRBV29-1 and TRBJ2-5): SAVISQKPSRDICQRGTSLTIQCQVDSQVTMMFWYRQQPGQSLTLIATANQGSEATYESGFVIDKFPISRPNLTFSTLTVSNMSPEDSSIYLCSVGQLQETQYFGPGTRLLVL.

The gene calls are TRBV3-1 and TRBJ2-1; 9 bases match TRBD1. The germline V gene has CDR1 LGHDT and CDR2 YNNKEL (reference sequence). The CDR3 runs 17 residues. Trimming at V came to 1 base and at J to 4 bases, leaving 8 bases not matched to a gene. The CDR3 loop is CASSQALGQGRYNEQFF. The CDR3 region has the DNA TGTGCCAGCAGCCAAGCTCTCGGACAGGGGAGATACAATGAGCAGTTCTTC.

This clonotype was counted many times. The V gene is TRBV6-6, the J gene TRBJ2-7; tentative D call: TRBD1 (6 bases). Germline values: CDR1 MNHNY, CDR2 SVGAGI (reference sequence). The CDR3 sequence is 16 residues long. The V gene lost 0 bases and the J gene lost 7 bases, with 19 bases spanning the gap. Here the CDR3 reads CASSYSLGGTLREQYF. DNA for the CDR3: TGTGCCAGCAGTTACTCCCTAGGGGGAACTCTCAGGGAGCAGTACTTC.

This clonotype was detected many times. This chain connects TRBV24-1 to TRBJ2-3; D call uncertain. The CDR3 runs 13 residues. CDR1 and CDR2 from the germline V gene are KGHDR and SFDVKD. V was trimmed by 3 bases and J by 5 bases, leaving 8 bases between them. CDR3: CATSDPPLDTQYF. CDR3 coding DNA: TGTGCCACCAGTGATCCCCCGCTAGATACGCAGTATTTT.

This clonotype showed up just a few times. The chain joins TRBV12-3 or TRBV12-4 to TRBJ1-1; D call uncertain. CDR3 length: 13 amino acids. Deletions cut 7 bases from V and 0 bases from J, with 9 bases between. This CDR3 reads CASITYLNTEAFF. In nucleotides, the CDR3 is TGTGCCAGCATCACTTATTTGAACACTGAAGCTTTCTTT.

As concerns this clonotype: At one end the junction does not follow the germline gene, possibly because of a read error. This chain joins TRBV6-6 and TRBJ1-2; D is possibly TRBD1 (5 bases). This CDR3 region has 14 residues. In germline, CDR1 is MNHNY, CDR2 SVGAGI (reference sequence). This CDR3 reads CASIRRGANYGYTF. The CDR3 nucleotides read TGCGCCAGCATTAGACGGGGGGCTAACTATGGCTACACCTTC.

This clonotype was observed at least ten times. The chain couples TRBV4-2 to TRBJ1-5; D is perhaps TRBD1 (5 bases). In germline, CDR1 is LGHNA, CDR2 YNFKEQ. This CDR3 has 18 residues. Deletions cut 0 bases from V and 4 bases from J, with 19 bases between. The CDR3 DNA reads as TGTGCCAGCAGCCAAGATCTAGGGACCAAAACTAAGAATCAGCCCCAGCATTTT. Protein product: CASSQDLGTKTKNQPQHF.

Concerning this clonotype itself: Germline is not matched at one junction end, which may reflect a read error. The chain joins TRBV5-1 to TRBJ2-3, with TRBD2 identical over 7 bases. CDR3 length: 16 residues. The V gene's germline CDR1 is SGHRS and CDR2 YFSETQ. The CDR3 nucleotides are TGCGCCAGCAGCCATGATCCCGGGACTATGACAGATAGGCAGTATTTT. Translated, it gives CASSHDPGTMTDRQYF.

The chain joins TRBV11-2 to TRBJ2-4; the match to TRBD2 covers 11 bases. This CDR3 region has 15 residues. The J segment lost 6 bases and the V segment lost 4 bases, leaving 5 bases of the junction unmatched. CDR1 is SGHAT, CDR2 FQNNGV, per germline. For the CDR3, the DNA is TGTGCCAGCAGCTATAGCGGGGGGGCCGGAAACATTCAGTACTTC. Its protein product is CASSYSGGAGNIQYF.

As regards this clonotype: A much larger clone lies one base from this, so it may be a read error. The rearrangement uses TRBV4-2 and TRBJ2-1; D unresolved. CDR3 size: 15 residues. The germline gives CDR1 LGHNA, CDR2 YNFKEQ. Trimming stripped 5 bases from V and 5 bases from J, with 16 bases between. This CDR3 reads CASSTSGRSNNEQFF. CDR3 sequence (DNA): TGTGCCAGCAGCACTTCAGGCAGGAGCAACAATGAGCAGTTCTTC.

Note on this clonotype: Since the CDR3 does not end with the conserved phenylalanine or tryptophan, this likely comes from a read error. DNA of the CDR3: TGTGCCAGCAGCCAAGAGCCCTCGGCCGGCGGACCCGAGACCCAGTACTCC. Amino acid sequence: CASSQEPSAGGPETQYS. J is TRBJ2-5 and V is TRBV4-2; D call uncertain. Germline V gene lookup returns CDR1 LGHNA and CDR2 YNFKEQ. The CDR3 contains 17 residues. The V end was cut by 0 bases, the J end by 5 bases, with 19 bases between.

This chain connects TRBV5-4 to TRBJ1-6, with a tentative D call TRBD1 (6 bases). CDR1 SGHNT and CDR2 YYREEE come from the germline V gene (reference sequence). CDR3 size: 14 residues. V was trimmed by 4 bases and J by 7 bases, leaving 12 bases between them. The CDR3 reads CASSRRTDNSPLHF. For the CDR3, the DNA is TGTGCCAGCAGCCGCCGGACAGACAATTCACCCCTCCACTTT.

The V and J genes are TRBV7-9 and TRBJ2-3; a weak D match, TRBD1 (5 bases). This CDR3 has 14 residues. Per germline, CDR1 SEHNR and CDR2 FQNEAQ (reference sequence). Between the trimmed V and J ends, which lost 2 bases and 1 base, there was a span of 7 bases. CDR3 coding DNA: TGTGCCAGCAGCTTAAGGGGCGGCACAGATACGCAGTATTTT. Protein product: CASSLRGGTDTQYF.

This clonotype was seen at least ten times. The chain is built from TRBV27 and TRBJ1-2, with D perhaps matching TRBD1 (6 bases). CDR3 size: 16 residues. The germline V gene encodes CDR1 MNHEY and CDR2 SMNVEV (reference sequence). Trimming pared 5 bases from V and 3 bases from J, leaving 19 bases between. CDR3 nucleotide sequence: TGTGCCAGCAGTAGGTACAGGGAAGGGTGGTACTATGGCTACACCTTC. This encodes CASSRYREGWYYGYTF.